These 25 T cell receptor beta chains share one sample of origin, sequenced in a study of pediatric ulcerative colitis. Assay: immunoSEQ multiplex PCR; the TCRdb copy retains only in-frame clones and omits some. The table records over 9,000 clones, over 80% of them present only once. Input material: blood. The origin of the receptors is a girl aged 5-17 years with moderate ulcerative colitis.

V is TRBV6-1 and J is TRBJ2-2; 8 bases are shared with TRBD2. CDR1 is MNHNS and CDR2 is SASEGT in the germline V gene. V was pared by 8 bases and J by 3 bases, with 5 bases of the junction left unmatched. This CDR3 comprises 14 residues. CDR3 amino acids: CASEPGGDTGELFF. The CDR3 DNA is TGTGCCAGCGAACCCGGGGGGGACACCGGGGAGCTGTTTTTT.

V is TRBV9 and J is TRBJ2-2; no clear D gene. The CDR3 consists of 16 residues. Germline CDR1 SGDLS, CDR2 YYNGEE. V gave up 3 bases and J gave up 1 base, with 13 bases separating them. CDR3 coding DNA: TGTGCCAGCAGCGCCCCGGTCTACCGGAACACCGGGGAGCTGTTTTTT. This codes for CASSAPVYRNTGELFF.

This chain links TRBV7-4 with TRBJ2-2; possible D gene TRBD2, 5 bases. This CDR3 contains 12 residues. CDR1 SGHVT and CDR2 SQSDAQ come from the germline V gene. The V gene lost 8 bases and the J gene lost 8 bases, with 12 bases spanning the gap. CDR3 sequence (DNA): TGTGCCAGCCCTCTTGGCGGGGGGGAGCTGTTTTTT. It translates to CASPLGGGELFF.

The chain has TRBV5-1 and TRBJ2-7; D tentatively fits TRBD1 or TRBD2 (5 bases each). This CDR3 spans 13 amino acids. Germline V gene data show CDR1 as SGHRS and CDR2 as YFSETQ. The V end was cut by 0 bases, the J end by 9 bases, with 13 bases between. The CDR3 loop reads CASSLAGDEVQYF. CDR3 nucleotide sequence: TGCGCCAGCAGCTTGGCCGGGGACGAGGTGCAGTACTTC.

V gene TRBV12-5 combines with J gene TRBJ2-5; 8 bases agree with TRBD1. Looked up from germline, CDR1 is LGHNT and CDR2 is FRNRAP. CDR3 length equals 15 residues. The trim removed 7 bases at V and 1 base at J, leaving 8 bases unmatched. CDR3 protein: CASVPTGVCQETQYF. CDR3 nucleotides: TGTGCTAGTGTCCCGACAGGGGTATGCCAAGAGACCCAGTACTTC.

The gene calls are TRBV30 and TRBJ2-7; 7 positions agree with TRBD1. Per germline, CDR1 GTSNPN and CDR2 SVGIG (reference sequence). The CDR3 has 13 residues. V was clipped by 7 bases and J by 3 bases; unmatched bases: 9. The CDR3: CAYRTGDLYEQYF. The CDR3 nucleotides read TGTGCCTACCGGACAGGAGACCTCTACGAGCAGTACTTC.

The rearrangement uses TRBV29-1 and TRBJ2-7, with D perhaps given as TRBD1 or TRBD2 (5 bases each). Germline-derived CDR1 and CDR2 are SQVTM and ANQGSEA. CDR3 size: 12 residues. Trimming removed 3 bases from V and 5 bases from J, with 11 bases in between. DNA for the CDR3: TGCAGCGTTGAGAGGGGATCCGACGAGCAGTACTTC. It codes for CSVERGSDEQYF.

The J gene is TRBJ2-7, the V gene TRBV27, with D perhaps TRBD2 (5 bases). The CDR3 loop spans 14 amino acids. Germline CDR1 MNHEY, CDR2 SMNVEV (reference sequence). V gave up 3 bases and J gave up 2 bases, with 11 bases separating them. The chain's CDR3 is CASSFTGYAYEQYF. As DNA, the CDR3 is TGTGCCAGCAGTTTTACGGGATACGCCTACGAGCAGTACTTC.

The rearrangement joins TRBV6-5 to TRBJ2-1; D might be TRBD2 (6 bases). CDR1 MNHEY and CDR2 SVGAGI come from the germline V gene. Trimming took off 2 bases at V and 4 bases at J, with 9 bases between the two ends. CDR3 length: 14 residues. In DNA, the CDR3 is TGTGCCAGCAGTTACCAGCGGGTTTACAATGAGCAGTTCTTC. Translated, it gives CASSYQRVYNEQFF.

V is TRBV5-1 and J is TRBJ2-7, with D possibly TRBD2 on 6 matching bases. The CDR3 sequence is 13 residues long. V lost 3 bases, J lost 1 base, and 8 bases lay in between. CDR1 is SGHRS and CDR2 is YFSETQ in the germline V gene. The CDR3: CASSSAGSYEQYF. Here the CDR3 DNA reads TGCGCCAGCAGCTCTGCGGGGTCCTACGAGCAGTACTTC.

The chain carries TRBV6-1 and TRBJ2-2; perhaps TRBD1 as D (5 bases). The ends were cut back, 11 bases at V and 3 bases at J, with 10 bases in the middle. The CDR3 has 12 amino acids. Per the germline V gene, CDR1 is MNHNS and CDR2 is SASEGT. The CDR3 region has the DNA TGTGCCGCAGGGCGGTACACCGGGGAGCTGTTTTTT. This sequence encodes CAAGRYTGELFF.

J is TRBJ2-7 and V is TRBV5-1; D might be TRBD1 (5 bases). The CDR3 loop spans 15 amino acids. Germline V gene data show CDR1 as SGHRS and CDR2 as YFSETQ. The V and J ends lost 1 base and 4 bases respectively, with 15 bases between them. Here the CDR3 DNA reads TGCGCCAGCAGCTTGACAGGTTACCCCATTTACGAGCAGTACTTC. Its translation: CASSLTGYPIYEQYF.

The V gene is TRBV5-1, the J gene TRBJ2-3; no firm D call. CDR1 and CDR2 (germline): SGHRS, YFSETQ. V was pared by 1 base and J by 0 bases, with 9 bases between. This CDR3 region has 15 residues. The CDR3 here is CASSLRTDSTDTQYF. CDR3 nucleotide sequence: TGCGCCAGCAGCTTGCGAACAGATAGCACAGATACGCAGTATTTT. Together with reference TRBV5-1 and TRBJ2-3, the CDR3 gives the full variable domain: KAGVTQTPRYLIKTRGQQVTLSCSPISGHRSVSWYQQTPGQGLQFLFEYFSETQRNKGNFPGRFSGRQFSNSRSEMNVSTLELGDSALYLCASSLRTDSTDTQYFGPGTRLTVL.

This chain links TRBV27 with TRBJ2-2, with TRBD1 matching 7 bases. The junction had 9 bases not matched to a gene; V was cut back by 4 bases and J by 7 bases. This CDR3 has 15 amino acids. The germline CDR1 and CDR2 sequences are MNHEY and SMNVEV (reference sequence). CDR3 loop: CASSSRDRVFGELFF. CDR3 DNA sequence: TGTGCCAGCAGTTCCCGCGACAGGGTATTCGGGGAGCTGTTTTTT.

This chain connects TRBV7-8 to TRBJ1-4; D ambiguous. The CDR3 spans 14 residues. Germline V lookup: CDR1 SGHVS, CDR2 FQNEAQ. Trimming pared 2 bases from V and 4 bases from J, leaving 8 bases between. The DNA of the CDR3 is TGTGCCAGCAGCTTAAGCCGGCTTAATGAAAAACTGTTTTTT. It translates to CASSLSRLNEKLFF.

The CDR3 DNA reads as TGCGCCAGCAGCTTGGGTTCCGGGTATGAAGAGACCCAGTACTTC. This sequence encodes CASSLGSGYEETQYF. The rearrangement links TRBV5-1 to TRBJ2-5; D call uncertain. The CDR3 has 15 amino acids. From germline, CDR1 is SGHRS and CDR2 YFSETQ. Trimming took off 0 bases at V and 3 bases at J, with 12 bases between the two ends. The variable domain in full, completed from reference TRBV5-1 and TRBJ2-5, reads KAGVTQTPRYLIKTRGQQVTLSCSPISGHRSVSWYQQTPGQGLQFLFEYFSETQRNKGNFPGRFSGRQFSNSRSEMNVSTLELGDSALYLCASSLGSGYEETQYFGPGTRLLVL.

This clone was observed once. CDR3 DNA sequence: TGTGCCAGCAGCGTAGACGGATATGGCTACACCTTC. Encoded protein: CASSVDGYGYTF. This rearrangement joins TRBV9 to TRBJ1-2; D unclear. V lost 0 bases and J 5 bases, leaving 5 bases between the germline ends. The CDR3 is 12 amino acids. Germline CDR1 is SGDLS and CDR2 is YYNGEE.

The chain joins TRBV18 to TRBJ1-1; D is uncertain. Germline V lookup: CDR1 KGHSH, CDR2 LQKENI. The V and J ends lost 6 bases and 1 base respectively, with 9 bases between them. The length of the CDR3 is 13 residues. This chain's CDR3 is CASSHTENTEAFF. CDR3 DNA: TGTGCCAGCTCTCACACAGAGAACACTGAAGCTTTCTTT.

The chain has TRBV4-1 and TRBJ2-1, with D tentatively TRBD2 (6 bases). Looked up from germline, CDR1 is MGHRA and CDR2 is YSYEKL. Deletions cut 0 bases from V and 5 bases from J, with 20 bases between. This CDR3 is built from 18 residues. The CDR3 sequence is CASSQDLGLADRNNEQFF. The CDR3 DNA follows: TGCGCCAGCAGCCAAGATCTGGGGTTAGCGGACCGTAACAATGAGCAGTTCTTC.

The chain carries TRBV28 and TRBJ1-1, with TRBD1 as a possible D gene (6 bases). The CDR3 loop spans 13 amino acids. V was trimmed by 7 bases and J by 5 bases, leaving 14 bases between them. Germline-derived CDR1 and CDR2 are MDHEN and SYDVKM. CDR3 sequence (DNA): TGTGCCAGCATCCAGGGGCAAGGAACTGAAGCTTTCTTT. Translation: CASIQGQGTEAFF.

The gene calls are TRBV19 and TRBJ1-2; TRBD1 matches at 7 bases. This CDR3 has 14 residues. Germline V gene sequence: CDR1 LNHDA, CDR2 SQIVND (reference sequence). V lost 10 bases, J lost 4 bases, and 12 bases stayed unmatched. The CDR3 sequence is CATHRGQTVYGYTF. In DNA form, the CDR3 reads TGTGCCACCCACAGGGGACAGACCGTCTATGGCTACACCTTC.

The J gene is TRBJ2-5, the V gene TRBV19; D gene unclear. Trimming pared 5 bases from V and 2 bases from J, leaving 15 bases between. The CDR3 is 15 residues long. Germline loops: CDR1 LNHDA, CDR2 SQIVND (reference sequence). The CDR3 sequence is CASSSLPVTQETQYF. CDR3 coding DNA: TGTGCCAGTAGTTCCCTGCCAGTTACGCAAGAGACCCAGTACTTC.

The chain has TRBV7-2 and TRBJ2-1, with TRBD1 identical over 7 bases. The junction had 6 bases not matched to a gene; V was cut back by 3 bases and J by 7 bases. The CDR3 is 14 amino acids. CDR1 is SGHTA, CDR2 FQGNSA, per germline. The CDR3 DNA is TGTGCCAGCAGCTTGTACAGGGGTGGGAATGAGCAGTTCTTC. Protein sequence: CASSLYRGGNEQFF.

The chain carries TRBV19 and TRBJ2-3, with D unresolved. V lost 4 bases and J lost 2, with 10 bases in between. CDR3 length: 14 residues. Germline V gives CDR1 LNHDA, CDR2 SQIVND (reference sequence). The CDR3 bases are TGTGCCAGTAGTAAGATCGGAGCCACAGATACGCAGTATTTT. Translating gives CASSKIGATDTQYF.

This chain connects TRBV7-8 to TRBJ2-1; D call uncertain. This CDR3 spans 16 amino acids. Germline CDR1 and CDR2: SGHVS and FQNEAQ. Trimming took 1 base from V and 8 from J, leaving 18 bases between them. This CDR3 is CASSLVRLVRLDEQFF. The CDR3 nucleotides read TGTGCCAGCAGCTTAGTTAGATTAGTTCGGTTAGATGAGCAGTTCTTC.